The 15 T cell receptor beta chains reported below all come from one sample, sequenced in a study of cytomegalovirus exposure and HLA in healthy donors. The PCR employed 60 Vbeta primers together with 13 Jbeta primers. The protocol was immunoSEQ multiplex PCR, while the TCRdb copy is restricted to in-frame clones and leaves out a portion. The sample has 150,000 to 250,000 clones, 75% to 85% seen once. The sequencing input was PBMCs. These receptors were collected from a woman aged 45-59 years in good health and CMV-seronegative.

V and J are TRBV15 and TRBJ1-1; a possible D gene is TRBD1 (5 bases). This CDR3 contains 14 residues. Germline V gene data show CDR1 as LNHNV and CDR2 as YYDKDF (reference sequence). The V end lost 3 bases, the J end lost 1 base, and 9 bases lay between the germline ends. The CDR3 bases are TGTGCCACCAGCAGGGACATTGGGAACACTGAAGCTTTCTTT. Translating gives CATSRDIGNTEAFF.

This chain uses TRBV18 with TRBJ2-7, with 8 nucleotides matching TRBD2. The CDR3 has 15 residues. Germline assignment: CDR1 KGHSH and CDR2 LQKENI. V lost 3 bases and J lost 2; bases outside the gene matches: 6. The CDR3 coding sequence is TGTGCCAGCTCACCGGGTAGCGGGATTCCCTACGAGCAGTACTTC. Its translation is CASSPGSGIPYEQYF.

The count of this clone is one. The chain couples TRBV5-8 to TRBJ2-5; possible D gene TRBD1, 5 bases. The CDR3 has 15 amino acids. The germline CDR1 and CDR2 sequences are SGHTS and YDEGEE. Trimming took 0 bases from V and 2 from J, leaving 11 bases between them. In DNA, the CDR3 is TGTGCCAGCAGCTTGGTCCAGGGAATGCAAGAGACCCAGTACTTC. This codes for CASSLVQGMQETQYF.

The chain links TRBV19 to TRBJ2-1; 16 bases line up with TRBD2. Germline values: CDR1 LNHDA, CDR2 SQIVND (reference sequence). V gave up 3 bases and J gave up 7 bases; unmatched junction bases: 0. This CDR3 is built from 15 residues. CDR3 region: CASSMGLAGGNEQFF. The CDR3 DNA sequence: TGTGCCAGTAGTATGGGACTAGCGGGAGGGAATGAGCAGTTCTTC.

The chain is built from TRBV6-5 and TRBJ1-2; 7 bases line up with TRBD1. This CDR3 spans 12 amino acids. After removal of 5 bases from V and 7 bases from J, the junction contained 4 bases not matched to a gene. Germline V gene lookup returns CDR1 MNHEY and CDR2 SVGAGI. The CDR3 is CASSRDRVGYTF. The CDR3 bases are TGTGCCAGCAGTCGCGACAGGGTTGGCTACACCTTC.

The rearrangement joins TRBV29-1 to TRBJ2-7; 7 bases are a match to TRBD1. The junction had 8 bases not matched to a gene; V was cut back by 4 bases and J by 2 bases. The length of the CDR3 is 14 residues. Per the germline V gene, CDR1 is SQVTM and CDR2 is ANQGSEA. CDR3 nucleotides: TGCAGCGTTGCCCGTCGGGACAGAACCTACGAGCAGTACTTC. Its protein is CSVARRDRTYEQYF.

V and J are TRBV5-1 and TRBJ2-6; D might be TRBD1 (6 bases). V was cut by 7 bases and J by 0 bases, with 11 bases left in between. The CDR3 covers 15 residues. CDR1 and CDR2 from the germline V gene are SGHRS and YFSETQ. CDR3 coding DNA: TGCGCCAGCCGCCCAGGGGTCTCTGGGGCCAACGTCCTGACTTTC. As protein: CASRPGVSGANVLTF.

The CDR3 region has the DNA TGTGCCAGCAGTTTAGCGGGAGTCGGGGAGCAGTACTTC. Its protein product is CASSLAGVGEQYF. V gene TRBV27 combines with J gene TRBJ2-7, with TRBD2 identical over 7 bases. The CDR3 has 13 amino acids. Germline CDR1 and CDR2: MNHEY and SMNVEV (reference sequence). V shed 2 bases and J 7 bases; nucleotides not matched to a gene: 5.

The chain uses TRBV7-2 and TRBJ2-3; TRBD2 might be the D (6 bases). The CDR3 loop spans 15 amino acids. Germline lookup yields CDR1 SGHTA and CDR2 FQGNSA. Trimming removed 4 bases at V and 4 bases at J, with 15 bases between. DNA for the CDR3: TGTGCCAGCAGCTCCCCCCCCGGCGGGGCAGATACGCAGTATTTT. Translated: CASSSPPGGADTQYF.

The chain couples TRBV6-1 to TRBJ2-7; D may be TRBD1 (5 bases). This CDR3 comprises 14 residues. Trimming removed 4 bases from V and 5 bases from J, with 15 bases in between. The germline gives CDR1 MNHNS, CDR2 SASEGT. The CDR3 loop is CASSAGRVSDEQYF. Written as DNA, the CDR3 is TGTGCCAGCAGTGCGGGCAGGGTGAGTGACGAGCAGTACTTC.

The count of this clone is one. The chain combines TRBV28 with TRBJ1-2; D is perhaps TRBD1 (5 bases). This CDR3 is built from 14 residues. Germline-derived CDR1 and CDR2 are MDHEN and SYDVKM. With 7 bases removed from V and 5 bases from J, the gap between germline ends came to 17 bases. In nucleotides, the CDR3 is TGTGCCAGCACCCCGGGGGGGAACAGTTATGGCTACACCTTC. Translating gives CASTPGGNSYGYTF.

The chain employs TRBV30 and TRBJ2-1; 12 bases align to TRBD2. With 2 bases clipped from V and 9 bases from J, the junction kept 5 bases outside the gene matches. This CDR3 is 14 amino acids long. The germline V gene has CDR1 GTSNPN and CDR2 SVGIG (reference sequence). Here the CDR3 reads CAWSLTSGSGEQFF. DNA for the CDR3: TGTGCCTGGAGTTTGACTAGCGGGAGCGGTGAGCAGTTCTTC.

The chain has TRBV5-1 and TRBJ2-5; D is ambiguous. Germline CDR1 SGHRS, CDR2 YFSETQ. The CDR3 runs 14 residues. The ends were cut back, 2 bases at V and 1 base at J, with 9 bases in the middle. The CDR3: CASSLIEAQETQYF. In nucleotides, the CDR3 is TGCGCCAGCAGCTTAATAGAGGCCCAAGAGACCCAGTACTTC. Together with reference TRBV5-1 and TRBJ2-5, the CDR3 gives the full variable domain: KAGVTQTPRYLIKTRGQQVTLSCSPISGHRSVSWYQQTPGQGLQFLFEYFSETQRNKGNFPGRFSGRQFSNSRSEMNVSTLELGDSALYLCASSLIEAQETQYFGPGTRLLVL.

This chain joins TRBV30 and TRBJ1-4, with unresolved D. The CDR3 consists of 11 residues. The V end was cut by 8 bases, the J end by 8 bases, with 12 bases between. The V gene's germline CDR1 is GTSNPN and CDR2 SVGIG (reference sequence). In DNA form, the CDR3 reads TGTGCCGGTGTTGGACTGGAAAAACTGTTTTTT. Translating gives CAGVGLEKLFF. The whole variable domain, remainder taken from reference TRBV30 and TRBJ1-4, is SQTIHQWPATLVQPVGSPLSLECTVEGTSNPNLYWYRQAAGRGLQLLFYSVGIGQISSEVPQNLSASRPQDRQFILSSKKLLLSDSGFYLCAGVGLEKLFFGSGTQLSVL.

The V gene is TRBV6-4, the J gene TRBJ2-5, with D possibly TRBD1 on 5 matching bases. Germline V CDR1 and CDR2: MRHNA, SNTAGT. This CDR3 has 13 residues. V lost 5 bases to trimming and J lost 4 bases, with 11 bases between them. Here the CDR3 DNA reads TGTGCCAGCAGTCATGACAGAGGAGAGACCCAGTACTTC. Protein sequence: CASSHDRGETQYF.